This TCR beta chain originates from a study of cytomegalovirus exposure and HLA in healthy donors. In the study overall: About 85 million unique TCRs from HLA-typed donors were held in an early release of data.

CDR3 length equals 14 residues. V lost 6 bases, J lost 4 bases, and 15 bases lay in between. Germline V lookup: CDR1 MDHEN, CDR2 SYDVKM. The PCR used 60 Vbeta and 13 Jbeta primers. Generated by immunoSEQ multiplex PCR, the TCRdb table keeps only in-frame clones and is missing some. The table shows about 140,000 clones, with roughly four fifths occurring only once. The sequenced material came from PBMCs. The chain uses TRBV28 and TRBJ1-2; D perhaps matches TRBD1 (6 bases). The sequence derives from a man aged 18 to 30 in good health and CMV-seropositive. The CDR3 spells CASRGSGVLYGYTF. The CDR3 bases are TGTGCCAGCAGGGGTTCAGGGGTCCTCTATGGCTACACCTTC.